Listed here are 17 T cell receptor beta chains from one sample, sequenced in a study of T cells in Graves' hyperthyroidism and ophthalmopathy. Using RNA transcripts as the source, TCR beta CDR3 regions were amplified. First-round RT-PCR targeting the TCR CDR3 was performed with the HTBI primer set. Using its own MiXCR run on the multiplex PCR reads, TCRdb lists one record per CDR3 protein. The sample holds approximately 600,000 distinct CDR3 sequences, roughly 15% seen once. Sequencing was performed on blood. Source of these receptors: a woman between 40 and 55 years old with Graves' ophthalmopathy.

This clonotype showed up just once. The CDR3 DNA follows: TGTGCCAGCAGAAACCCCCAGGACAGGGCCACCGGGGAGCTGTTTTTT. As protein: CASRNPQDRATGELFF. V and J are TRBV28 and TRBJ2-2; the match to TRBD1 covers 8 bases. In germline, CDR1 is MDHEN, CDR2 SYDVKM. V dropped 6 bases and J dropped 4; count of bases not matched to a gene: 10. CDR3 length: 16 residues. The full variable domain, with the rest looked up from reference TRBV28 and TRBJ2-2, is DVKVTQSSRYLVKRTGEKVFLECVQDMDHENMFWYRQDPGLGLRLIYFSYDVKMKEKGDIPEGYSVSREKKERFSLILESASTNQTSMYLCASRNPQDRATGELFFGEGSRLTVL.

The table lists this clonotype with many counts. This rearrangement joins TRBV12-3 or TRBV12-4 to TRBJ2-7, with 11 bases matching TRBD1. The CDR3 has 13 residues. The V segment lost 5 bases and the J segment 6 bases; nucleotides outside the gene matches: 3. The CDR3 nucleotides are TGTGCCAGCAGTCCGGGGACAGGGGGCGAGCAGTACTTC. It translates to CASSPGTGGEQYF.

V gene TRBV29-1 combines with J gene TRBJ2-7, with 10 bases lining up with TRBD2. Germline-derived CDR1 and CDR2 are SQVTM and ANQGSEA. The J segment lost 0 bases and the V segment lost 6 bases, leaving 8 bases of the junction unmatched. The CDR3 has 15 amino acids. The CDR3 DNA is TGCAGCGTCCTAACTAGCGGGACGAGCTCCTACGAGCAGTACTTC. Its protein product is CSVLTSGTSSYEQYF.

This clonotype was counted ten times or more. This rearrangement joins TRBV25-1 to TRBJ2-7; no clear D. Germline V gene sequence: CDR1 MGHDK, CDR2 SYGVNS. The CDR3 sequence is 12 residues long. V lost 1 base, J lost 6 bases, and 7 bases lay in between. The CDR3 DNA follows: TGTGCCAGCAGTGAATCTAAAGGCGAGCAGTACTTC. It codes for CASSESKGEQYF.

This clonotype was seen more than once but under ten times. CDR3 in amino acids: CASSENRGTEAFF. In DNA, the CDR3 is TGTGCCAGCAGCGAGAACAGGGGGACTGAAGCTTTCTTT. The rearrangement uses TRBV9 and TRBJ1-1, with 8 bases identical to TRBD1. This CDR3 is built from 13 residues. V gave up 3 bases and J gave up 5 bases; unmatched junction bases: 3. Germline-derived CDR1 and CDR2 are SGDLS and YYNGEE.

The V call is TRBV7-9, the J call TRBJ1-5, with TRBD1 identical over 7 bases. The germline V gene has CDR1 SEHNR and CDR2 FQNEAQ (reference sequence). The CDR3 consists of 13 residues. V lost 8 bases to trimming and J lost 4 bases; unmatched junction nucleotides: 5. In nucleotides, the CDR3 is TGTGCCAGCCAGCGGACAGGAAATCAGCCCCAGCATTTT. The encoded protein is CASQRTGNQPQHF.

This clonotype was detected many times. This chain joins TRBV28 and TRBJ2-2; 7 bases line up with TRBD1. This CDR3 has 16 amino acids. Germline V lookup: CDR1 MDHEN, CDR2 SYDVKM. With V trimmed by 5 bases and J by 0 bases, 6 bases remained unmatched. The CDR3 reads CASSRPGQTNTGELFF. CDR3 bases: TGTGCCAGCAGTCGTCCGGGACAGACGAACACCGGGGAGCTGTTTTTT. The variable domain in full, completed from reference TRBV28 and TRBJ2-2, reads DVKVTQSSRYLVKRTGEKVFLECVQDMDHENMFWYRQDPGLGLRLIYFSYDVKMKEKGDIPEGYSVSREKKERFSLILESASTNQTSMYLCASSRPGQTNTGELFFGEGSRLTVL.

There are many counts of this clonotype. The chain carries TRBV12-3 or TRBV12-4 and TRBJ1-3; D gene uncertain. With 2 bases removed from V and 2 bases from J, the gap between germline ends came to 10 bases. The CDR3 is made up of 15 amino acids. This CDR3 reads CASSLMGGAGNTIYF. CDR3 nucleotide sequence: TGTGCCAGCAGTTTAATGGGTGGGGCTGGAAACACCATATATTTT.

CDR3 protein: CASSDRVIGSYEQYF. The CDR3 bases are TGTGCCAGCAGCGATAGGGTGATCGGCTCCTACGAGCAGTACTTC. The chain has TRBV6-1 and TRBJ2-7; D is unresolved. CDR1 is MNHNS and CDR2 is SASEGT in the germline V gene. Trimming took 6 bases from V and 0 from J, leaving 15 bases between them. The CDR3 loop spans 15 amino acids.

The table lists this clonotype with many counts. This chain connects TRBV7-9 to TRBJ2-5; TRBD1 aligns across 11 bases. This CDR3 region has 16 residues. The V segment lost 5 bases and the J segment 3 bases; nucleotides outside the gene matches: 8. The germline CDR1 and CDR2 sequences are SEHNR and FQNEAQ (reference sequence). The CDR3 sequence: CASSPYWDRGEETQYF. CDR3 DNA sequence: TGTGCCAGCAGCCCTTACTGGGACAGGGGGGAAGAGACCCAGTACTTC. The full variable domain, with the rest looked up from reference TRBV7-9 and TRBJ2-5, is DTGVSQNPRHKITKRGQNVTFRCDPISEHNRLYWYRQTLGQGPEFLTYFQNEAQLEKSRLLSDRFSAERPKGSFSTLEIQRTEQGDSAMYLCASSPYWDRGEETQYFGPGTRLLVL.

V usage is TRBV28 and J usage is TRBJ1-1; 12 bases align to TRBD1. Germline CDR1 and CDR2: MDHEN and SYDVKM. The CDR3 contains 13 residues. V was pared by 9 bases and J by 6 bases, with 5 bases of the junction left unmatched. The CDR3 DNA sequence: TGTGCCAGTACGGGACAGGGGGCCCCTGAAGCTTTCTTT. The encoded protein is CASTGQGAPEAFF.

This clonotype was seen many times. This chain connects TRBV24-1 to TRBJ2-3; 12 bases are shared with TRBD2. The V and J ends lost 2 bases and 4 bases, in that order; junction bases with no gene match: 6. CDR1 KGHDR and CDR2 SFDVKD come from the germline V gene. The CDR3 consists of 17 residues. The CDR3 sequence is CATSDSGLAGRSDTQYF. The CDR3 DNA follows: TGTGCCACCAGTGATTCGGGACTAGCGGGCCGTTCAGATACGCAGTATTTT.

The rearrangement uses TRBV29-1 and TRBJ2-5; the D gene is possibly TRBD2 (5 bases). Trimming removed 5 bases at V and 5 bases at J, with 12 bases between. CDR1 and CDR2 (germline): SQVTM, ANQGSEA. This CDR3 region has 12 residues. CDR3 region: CSVNSPGETQYF. The DNA for the CDR3 is TGCAGCGTTAATAGCCCGGGGGAGACCCAGTACTTC.

This clonotype was found many times. CDR3 sequence reads: CASNSPAHYGYTF. The CDR3 coding sequence is TGTGCCAGTAATTCCCCGGCACATTATGGCTACACCTTC. The chain carries TRBV28 and TRBJ1-2; D gene ambiguous. CDR1 is MDHEN, CDR2 SYDVKM, per germline. The CDR3 spans 13 residues. The V gene lost 9 bases and the J gene lost 5 bases, with 16 bases spanning the gap.

This clonotype appeared many times. This chain joins TRBV7-2 and TRBJ2-2; 8 nucleotides agree with TRBD2. Trimming took 2 bases from V and 8 from J; bases not matched to a gene: 7. Germline V lookup: CDR1 SGHTA, CDR2 FQGNSA. There are 15 residues in the CDR3. The CDR3 sequence is CASSLYGGEIGELFF. Here the CDR3 DNA reads TGTGCCAGCAGCTTATACGGGGGGGAGATAGGGGAGCTGTTTTTT.

The rearrangement links TRBV28 to TRBJ2-7; tentatively, D is TRBD1 or TRBD2 (5 bases each). This CDR3 is 15 amino acids long. The germline gives CDR1 MDHEN, CDR2 SYDVKM. Trimming removed 3 bases from V and 1 base from J, with 13 bases in between. CDR3: CASSFAGTKSYEQYF. The CDR3 DNA reads as TGTGCCAGCAGTTTCGCAGGGACCAAATCCTACGAGCAGTACTTC.

This clonotype came up many times. This chain uses TRBV6-1 with TRBJ1-5; D is unclear. V shed 2 bases and J shed 4 bases, with 15 bases lying between them. The CDR3 loop spans 16 amino acids. Per the germline V gene, CDR1 is MNHNS and CDR2 is SASEGT. CDR3 region: CASSEKVYRENQPQHF. DNA of the CDR3: TGTGCCAGCAGTGAAAAAGTGTATCGGGAAAATCAGCCCCAGCATTTT.